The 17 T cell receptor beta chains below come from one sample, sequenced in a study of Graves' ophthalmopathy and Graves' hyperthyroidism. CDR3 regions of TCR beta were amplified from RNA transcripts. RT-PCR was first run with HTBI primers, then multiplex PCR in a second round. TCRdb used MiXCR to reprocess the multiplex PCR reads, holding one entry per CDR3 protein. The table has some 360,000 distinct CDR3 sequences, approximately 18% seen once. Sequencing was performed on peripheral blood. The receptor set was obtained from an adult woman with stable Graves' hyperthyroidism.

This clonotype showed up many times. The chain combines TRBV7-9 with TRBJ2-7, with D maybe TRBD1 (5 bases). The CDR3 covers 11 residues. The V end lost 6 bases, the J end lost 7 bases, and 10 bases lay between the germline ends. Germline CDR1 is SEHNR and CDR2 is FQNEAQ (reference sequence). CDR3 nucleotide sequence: TGTGCCAGCAGACCAGGGCTGGAGCAGTACTTC. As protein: CASRPGLEQYF. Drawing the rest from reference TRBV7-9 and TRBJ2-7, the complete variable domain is DTGVSQNPRHKITKRGQNVTFRCDPISEHNRLYWYRQTLGQGPEFLTYFQNEAQLEKSRLLSDRFSAERPKGSFSTLEIQRTEQGDSAMYLCASRPGLEQYFGPGTRLTVT.

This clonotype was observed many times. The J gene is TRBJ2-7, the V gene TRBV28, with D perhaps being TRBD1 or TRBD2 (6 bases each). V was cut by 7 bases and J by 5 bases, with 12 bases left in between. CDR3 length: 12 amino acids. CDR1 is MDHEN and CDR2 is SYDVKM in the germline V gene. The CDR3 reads CASTTGRNEQYF. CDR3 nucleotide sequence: TGTGCCAGCACAACAGGGAGGAACGAGCAGTACTTC. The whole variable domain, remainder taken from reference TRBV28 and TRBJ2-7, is DVKVTQSSRYLVKRTGEKVFLECVQDMDHENMFWYRQDPGLGLRLIYFSYDVKMKEKGDIPEGYSVSREKKERFSLILESASTNQTSMYLCASTTGRNEQYFGPGTRLTVT.

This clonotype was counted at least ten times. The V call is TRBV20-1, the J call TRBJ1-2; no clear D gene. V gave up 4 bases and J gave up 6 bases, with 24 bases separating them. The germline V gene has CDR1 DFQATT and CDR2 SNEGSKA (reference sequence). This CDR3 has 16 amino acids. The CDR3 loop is CSATGWMEIGKDGYTF. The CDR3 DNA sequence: TGCAGTGCTACCGGATGGATGGAAATAGGTAAAGATGGCTACACCTTC.

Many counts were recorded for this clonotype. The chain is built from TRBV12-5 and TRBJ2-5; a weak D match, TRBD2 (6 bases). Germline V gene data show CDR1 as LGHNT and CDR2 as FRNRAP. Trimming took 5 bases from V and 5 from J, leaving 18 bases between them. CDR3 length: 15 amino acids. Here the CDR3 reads CASGEPGGSRETQYF. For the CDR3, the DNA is TGTGCTAGTGGTGAACCTGGGGGGAGCAGGGAGACCCAGTACTTC. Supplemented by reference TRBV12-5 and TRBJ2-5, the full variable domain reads DARVTQTPRHKVTEMGQEVTMRCQPILGHNTVFWYRQTMMQGLELLAYFRNRAPLDDSGMPKDRFSAEMPDATLATLKIQPSEPRDSAVYFCASGEPGGSRETQYFGPGTRLLVL.

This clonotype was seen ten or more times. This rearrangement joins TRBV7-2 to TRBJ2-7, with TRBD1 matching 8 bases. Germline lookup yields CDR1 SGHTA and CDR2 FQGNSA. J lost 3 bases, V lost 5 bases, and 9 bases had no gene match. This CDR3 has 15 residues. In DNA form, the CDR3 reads TGTGCCAGCAGCACCCGGACAGGGACGGTCTACGAGCAGTACTTC. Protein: CASSTRTGTVYEQYF.

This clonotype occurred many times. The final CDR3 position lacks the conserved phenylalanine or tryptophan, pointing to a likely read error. Here the CDR3 DNA reads TGTGCCAGCAGTTCCAGGGAGTCGCGATCCACTGAAGCTTTCCTT. Translating gives CASSSRESRSTEAFL. V is TRBV27 and J is TRBJ1-1; D perhaps matches TRBD1 (5 bases). The germline gives CDR1 MNHEY, CDR2 SMNVEV (reference sequence). There are 15 residues in the CDR3. V was shortened by 4 bases and J by 4 bases, with 16 bases between the two germline ends.

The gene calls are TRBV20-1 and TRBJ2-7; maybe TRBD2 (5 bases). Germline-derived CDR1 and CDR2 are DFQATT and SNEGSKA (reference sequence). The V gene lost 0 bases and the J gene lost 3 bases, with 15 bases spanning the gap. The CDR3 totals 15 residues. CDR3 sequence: CSARDVLARVYEQYF. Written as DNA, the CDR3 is TGCAGTGCTAGAGATGTTCTAGCACGGGTCTACGAGCAGTACTTC.

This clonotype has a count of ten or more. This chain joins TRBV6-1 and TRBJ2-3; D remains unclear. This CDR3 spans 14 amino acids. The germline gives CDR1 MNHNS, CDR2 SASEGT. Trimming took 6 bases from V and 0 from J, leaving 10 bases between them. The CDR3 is CASRRRPSTDTQYF. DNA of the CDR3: TGTGCCAGCAGGCGGAGACCTAGCACAGATACGCAGTATTTT.

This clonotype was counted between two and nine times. The CDR3 nucleotides read TGTGCCAGCAGTCCCCGGGCCCCCCACCAAGAGACCCAGTACTTC. Its translation: CASSPRAPHQETQYF. The V call is TRBV12-3 or TRBV12-4, the J call TRBJ2-5; D ambiguous. CDR3 length equals 15 residues. The ends were cut back, 5 bases at V and 0 bases at J, with 13 bases in the middle.

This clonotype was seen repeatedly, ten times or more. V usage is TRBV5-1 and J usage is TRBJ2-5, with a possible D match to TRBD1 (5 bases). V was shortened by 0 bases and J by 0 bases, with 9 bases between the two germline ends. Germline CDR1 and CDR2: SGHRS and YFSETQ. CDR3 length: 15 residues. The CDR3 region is CASSLVPGYQETQYF. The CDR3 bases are TGCGCCAGCAGCTTGGTTCCAGGGTACCAAGAGACCCAGTACTTC.

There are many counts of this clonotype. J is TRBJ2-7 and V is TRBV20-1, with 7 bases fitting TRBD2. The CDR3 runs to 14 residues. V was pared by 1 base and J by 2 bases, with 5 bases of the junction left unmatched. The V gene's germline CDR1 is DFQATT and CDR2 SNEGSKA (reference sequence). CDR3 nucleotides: TGCAGTGCTAGAGGGTCTAGCGGCCCCTACGAGCAGTACTTC. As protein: CSARGSSGPYEQYF.

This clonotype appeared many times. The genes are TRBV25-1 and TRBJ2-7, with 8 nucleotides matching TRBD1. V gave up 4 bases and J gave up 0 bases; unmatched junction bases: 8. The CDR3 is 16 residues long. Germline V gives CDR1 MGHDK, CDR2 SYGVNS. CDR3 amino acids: CASSGAQGVNSYEQYF. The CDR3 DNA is TGTGCCAGCAGTGGGGCACAGGGGGTAAACTCCTACGAGCAGTACTTC.

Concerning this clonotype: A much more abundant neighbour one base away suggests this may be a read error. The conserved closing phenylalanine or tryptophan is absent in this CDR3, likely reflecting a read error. The CDR3 here is CASSPSLRFSGAYEQYL. In DNA, the CDR3 is TGTGCCAGCAGCCCCTCTTTACGGTTTAGCGGTGCCTACGAGCAGTACCTC. This chain connects TRBV6-2 or TRBV6-3 to TRBJ2-7; a possible D gene is TRBD2 (6 bases). Germline loops: CDR1 MNHEY, CDR2 SVGEGT. This CDR3 is built from 17 residues. V was shortened by 6 bases and J by 2 bases, with 23 bases between the two germline ends.

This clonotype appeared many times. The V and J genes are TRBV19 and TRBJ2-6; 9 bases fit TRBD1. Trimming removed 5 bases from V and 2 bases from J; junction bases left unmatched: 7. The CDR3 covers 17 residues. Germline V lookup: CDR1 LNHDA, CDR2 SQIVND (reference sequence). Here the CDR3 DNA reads TGTGCCAGTAGTTCTGAGACAGGGGGTCCTGGGGCCAACGTCCTGACTTTC. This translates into CASSSETGGPGANVLTF.

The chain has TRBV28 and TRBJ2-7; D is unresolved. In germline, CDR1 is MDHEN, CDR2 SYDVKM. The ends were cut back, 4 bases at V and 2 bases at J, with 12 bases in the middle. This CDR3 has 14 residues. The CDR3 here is CASSSIGNTYEQYF. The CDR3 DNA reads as TGTGCCAGCAGTTCTATAGGGAATACCTACGAGCAGTACTTC.

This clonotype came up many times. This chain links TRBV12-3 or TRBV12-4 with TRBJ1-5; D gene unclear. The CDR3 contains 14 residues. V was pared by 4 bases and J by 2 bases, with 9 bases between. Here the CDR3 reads CASSSSQGNQPQHF. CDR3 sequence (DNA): TGTGCCAGCAGTTCAAGTCAGGGCAATCAGCCCCAGCATTTT.

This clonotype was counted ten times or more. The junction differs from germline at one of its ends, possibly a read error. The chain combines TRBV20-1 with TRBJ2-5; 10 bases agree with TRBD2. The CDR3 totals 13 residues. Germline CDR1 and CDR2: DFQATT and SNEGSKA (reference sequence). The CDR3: CSARTSGQETQYF. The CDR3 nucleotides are TGCAGTGCTAGGACTAGCGGGCAAGAGACCCAATACTTC.